This is a list of T cell receptor beta chains from one sample in a study of blood T cell repertoires in COVID-19. Libraries were prepared by immunoSEQ multiplex PCR; TCRdb keeps only in-frame clonotypes and omits some of them. The top ten hold approximately 3.2% of the sample, which has 200,000 to 300,000 clones, 70% to 85% seen once. The sample taken for sequencing was peripheral blood. The receptors derive from a woman aged 80 or older with acute or convalescent COVID-19. Both conserved end residues are part of each CDR3. D genes are given only for firm matches. Where a row states a size, it is once, few, many or the class of an expanded clone; other rows omit it.

v_call	d_call	j_call	clone_size	cdr3_nt	cdr3_aa
TRBV25-1	TRBD1	TRBJ1-6	-	TGTGCCAGCAGTACCAGGGGACAGGGAAGTAATTCACCCCTCCACTTT	CASSTRGQGSNSPLHF
TRBV24-1	TRBD2	TRBJ2-1	few	TGTGCCACCAGCAAAAGTCTAGCGGGATACAATGAGCAGTTCTTC	CATSKSLAGYNEQFF
TRBV7-9	TRBD1	TRBJ2-1	-	TGTGCCAGCAGCGTCATCCGACAGGGTGCCTACAATGAGCAGTTCTTC	CASSVIRQGAYNEQFF
TRBV10-3	-	TRBJ2-7	few	TGTGCCATCAAAGGGGGACCGGTGAACGAGCAGTACTTC	CAIKGGPVNEQYF
TRBV11-3	TRBD1	TRBJ1-1	-	TGTGCCAGCAGCCCAGGGGGGACAGGGGGGCGCACTGAAGCTTTCTTT	CASSPGGTGGRTEAFF
TRBV5-4	TRBD1	TRBJ2-7	-	TGTGCCAGCAGCTTGGATCTGACAGGGGGACACGAGCAGTACTTC	CASSLDLTGGHEQYF
TRBV19	TRBD1	TRBJ2-6	-	TGTGCCAGTAGGGACAGGTCTGGGGCCAACGTCCTGACTTTC	CASRDRSGANVLTF
TRBV28	TRBD1	TRBJ1-2	-	TGTGCCAGCAGTCTGGGACAGGATGGCTACACCTTC	CASSLGQDGYTF
TRBV5-1	TRBD2	TRBJ2-1	-	TGCGCCAGCAGCTCCGGGCTAGCGGACCTCAATGAGCAGTTCTTC	CASSSGLADLNEQFF
TRBV29-1	-	TRBJ1-6	-	TGCAGCGTTGGGGAGGGTGATTCACCCCTCCACTTT	CSVGEGDSPLHF
TRBV7-9	TRBD1	TRBJ1-2	-	TGTGCCAGCAGCTTAGCGGTTGGGACAGGGAGATATCATGGCTACACCTTC	CASSLAVGTGRYHGYTF
TRBV6-5	TRBD2	TRBJ2-5	-	TGTGCCAGCAGTCTCGGACTAGCAAAGAAGACCCAGTACTTC	CASSLGLAKKTQYF
TRBV7-8	TRBD2	TRBJ2-1	-	TGTGCCAGCAGCCCGGTGCTCAGCGGGGGGACCAGGAATGAGCAGTTCTTC	CASSPVLSGGTRNEQFF
TRBV6-5	TRBD2	TRBJ2-5	-	TGTGCCAGCAGCCCGAACAGCGGGGGTCAAGAGACCCAGTACTTC	CASSPNSGGQETQYF
TRBV23-1	-	TRBJ2-6	-	TGCGCCAGCAGTCAATCGCGGGGATCTGGGGCCAACGTCCTGACTTTC	CASSQSRGSGANVLTF
TRBV18	-	TRBJ1-2	-	TGTGCCAGCTCACCGGACAGAGCCTATGGCTACACCTTC	CASSPDRAYGYTF
TRBV6-5	-	TRBJ1-5	few	TGTGCCAGCAGCCTCCAGGGGAATCAGCCCCAGCATTTT	CASSLQGNQPQHF
TRBV18	TRBD1	TRBJ1-1	-	TGTGCCAGCTCACCCGGGACAGGTGACACTGAAGCTTTCTTT	CASSPGTGDTEAFF
TRBV2	TRBD1	TRBJ1-1	-	TGTGCCAGTTCGACAGGGGTGGGTCCCGCTGAAGCTTTCTTT	CASSTGVGPAEAFF
TRBV27	-	TRBJ1-2	once	TGTGCCAGCAGTTTGAGACAGGACGCTAACTATGGCTACACCTTC	CASSLRQDANYGYTF
TRBV6-5	TRBD1	TRBJ2-7	-	TGTGCCAGCAGGCCGACAGGGGTTCTACGGGAGCAGTACTTC	CASRPTGVLREQYF
TRBV2	-	TRBJ1-5	few	TGTGCCAGCAGAACAGGGAGCAATCAGCCCCAGCATTTT	CASRTGSNQPQHF
TRBV18	-	TRBJ1-2	-	TGTGCCAGCTCACCCGAAACAGGGAGAATGAGGGGCTACACCTTC	CASSPETGRMRGYTF
TRBV5-4	TRBD1	TRBJ1-2	-	TGTGCCAGCAGCGGCGGGACAGACTATGGCTACACCTTC	CASSGGTDYGYTF
TRBV9	TRBD1	TRBJ1-2	-	TGTGCCAGCAGAACTGGGACAGGAGGTGGCTACACCTTC	CASRTGTGGGYTF
TRBV5-1	-	TRBJ1-1	-	TGCGCCAGCAGCTTGGGGGGGCAGATCATCACCAACACTGAAGCTTTCTTT	CASSLGGQIITNTEAFF
TRBV7-9	-	TRBJ1-1	-	TGTGCCAGCAGCTTACTGGAGACTGAAGCTTTCTTT	CASSLLETEAFF
TRBV18	-	TRBJ1-1	-	TGTGCCAGCTCACCAGGACAGACTGAAGCTTTCTTT	CASSPGQTEAFF
TRBV20-1	-	TRBJ1-2	-	TGCAGTGCTAGTAGAGGGCTAATCCTTAACTATGGCTACACCTTC	CSASRGLILNYGYTF
TRBV7-7	TRBD1	TRBJ1-5	-	TGTGCCAACCCAACTCCTCAATCAGGGGGGATTTGTGTTCAGCCCCAGCATTTT	CANPTPQSGGICVQPQHF
TRBV3-1/TRBV3-2	TRBD1	TRBJ1-1	once	TGTGCCAGCAGCCCGCGACAGGGTGGGAACACTGAAGCTTTCTTT	CASSPRQGGNTEAFF
TRBV6-5	-	TRBJ1-1	-	TGTGCCAGCAGTTACTTTCGACAGATACTCACTGAAGCTTTCTTT	CASSYFRQILTEAFF
TRBV29-1	TRBD2	TRBJ2-7	-	TGCAGCGTTACCCGGACTAGCGGGGGCCACTACGAGCAGTACTTC	CSVTRTSGGHYEQYF
TRBV2	TRBD1	TRBJ2-1	few	TGTGCCAGCAGTGCGCAGGGGGCTATCAATGAGCAGTTCTTC	CASSAQGAINEQFF
TRBV6-6	TRBD2	TRBJ2-1	-	TGTGCCAGCAGTCCCGACGGGACTAGCGGGGCTCATAGCTCCTACAATGAGCAGTTCTTC	CASSPDGTSGAHSSYNEQFF
TRBV12-3/TRBV12-4	-	TRBJ2-5	-	TGTGCCAGCAGCTCTAGGAGGACCCAGTACTTC	CASSSRRTQYF
TRBV6-5	-	TRBJ2-3	-	TGTGCCAGCAGCGGAGGACCCACAGATACGCAGTATTTT	CASSGGPTDTQYF
TRBV18	TRBD2	TRBJ2-2	-	TGTGCCAGCTCACGGACTAGCGGGGGGCCGTTCACCGGGGAGCTGTTTTTT	CASSRTSGGPFTGELFF
TRBV3-1/TRBV3-2	-	TRBJ1-1	-	TGTGCCAGCAGCCGAGCGCGGAGCACTGAAGCTTTCTTT	CASSRARSTEAFF
TRBV27	TRBD1	TRBJ2-1	-	TGTGCCAGCAGTTTTCCAGGGGGCTTTGAGCAGTTCTTC	CASSFPGGFEQFF
TRBV6-6	-	TRBJ1-5	few	TGTGCCAGCAGTCCTCCCACAGGGCCCAATCAGCCCCAGCATTTT	CASSPPTGPNQPQHF
TRBV5-1	-	TRBJ2-5	-	TGCGCCAGCAGCCTATACCAGGGAACTCAAGAGACCCAGTACTTC	CASSLYQGTQETQYF
TRBV5-6	TRBD1	TRBJ1-1	once	TGTGCCAGCAGCTCTCGCGCAGGGGGGAACACTGAAGCTTTCTTT	CASSSRAGGNTEAFF
TRBV10-3	-	TRBJ1-3	-	TGTGCCTCCACTGTAGGGGGGGAAGCTGGAAACACCATATATTTT	CASTVGGEAGNTIYF
TRBV10-2	TRBD1	TRBJ2-3	-	TGCGCCAGCAGTGGGCAGACAGGGTATTCAGATACGCAGTATTTT	CASSGQTGYSDTQYF
TRBV12-3/TRBV12-4	-	TRBJ1-2	-	TGTGCCAGCAGCCGGACGGGAGGAGGCTACACCTTC	CASSRTGGGYTF
TRBV30	TRBD2	TRBJ2-1	-	TGTGCCTGGAAAAGAGTGCCGGGACTAGCGGGAGAAGGCTCCTACAATGAGCAGTTCTTC	CAWKRVPGLAGEGSYNEQFF
TRBV5-1	-	TRBJ1-6	-	TGCGCCAGCAGCTTGGGTACAGATTCACCCCTCCACTTT	CASSLGTDSPLHF
TRBV7-3	TRBD1	TRBJ1-2	once	TGTGCCAGCAGCCTAACCGGGACAGGGGGCGGCTACACCTTC	CASSLTGTGGGYTF
TRBV6-1	-	TRBJ1-1	-	TGTGCCAGCAGTGAAGGTTGGGGATTTGGGGAGGTAGATACTGAAGCTTTCTTT	CASSEGWGFGEVDTEAFF
TRBV21-1	-	TRBJ1-6	-	TGTGCCAGCAGCAAAGCCGCGGGGGCCTTTTCTTCACCCCTCCACTTT	CASSKAAGAFSSPLHF
TRBV15	-	TRBJ2-2	-	TGTGCCACCAGCGGTACAGGCTTCGGCACCGGGGAGCTGTTTTTT	CATSGTGFGTGELFF
TRBV6-5	-	TRBJ1-5	-	TGTGCCAGCAGTTACTCGTTAGGGGCCAATCAGCCCCAGCATTTT	CASSYSLGANQPQHF